A single sample is the source of the 32 T cell receptor beta chains below, sequenced in a study. Data came from immunoSEQ multiplex PCR; TCRdb stores just in-frame clones and leaves some out. The sample comprises under 90,000 clones, about 93% of which are singletons, and less than 4.5% rests with the top ten. The sample taken for sequencing was PBMCs. These receptors came from a man aged 40-55 years with rheumatoid arthritis.

The V call is TRBV7-2, the J call TRBJ2-5; 10 nucleotides align to TRBD2. Germline V gene lookup returns CDR1 SGHTA and CDR2 FQGNSA. This CDR3 region has 16 residues. With 6 bases clipped from V and 3 bases from J, the junction kept 10 bases outside the gene matches. CDR3 protein: CASSSGLAATKETQYF. CDR3 bases: TGTGCCAGCAGTTCTGGACTAGCGGCCACCAAAGAGACCCAGTACTTC.

The chain has TRBV4-1 and TRBJ1-3; D may be TRBD1 (5 bases). The CDR3 consists of 20 residues. CDR1 and CDR2 (germline): MGHRA, YSYEKL. Trimming took off 3 bases at V and 2 bases at J, with 26 bases between the two ends. The CDR3 reads CASSHTNRRSSEPAGNTIYF. CDR3 nucleotide sequence: TGCGCCAGCAGCCACACGAACAGGAGATCTTCTGAGCCCGCTGGAAACACCATATATTTT.

The chain joins TRBV11-1 to TRBJ1-5; 10 nucleotides line up with TRBD1. Per germline, CDR1 SGHAT and CDR2 FQDESV (reference sequence). The CDR3 runs 15 residues. J gave up 2 bases and V 5 bases, and 3 bases lay outside the gene matches. CDR3 in DNA: TGTGCCAGCAGCCCTGGGACAGGGGGCAATCAGCCCCAGCATTTT. Amino acid sequence: CASSPGTGGNQPQHF. The full variable domain, with the rest looked up from reference TRBV11-1 and TRBJ1-5, is EAEVAQSPRYKITEKSQAVAFWCDPISGHATLYWYRQILGQGPELLVQFQDESVVDDSQLPKDRFSAERLKGVDSTLKIQPAELGDSAMYLCASSPGTGGNQPQHFGDGTRLSIL.

The chain links TRBV7-9 to TRBJ1-6, with 7 bases identical to TRBD1. Germline V gene data show CDR1 as SEHNR and CDR2 as FQNEAQ (reference sequence). The CDR3 has 18 residues. J was trimmed by 5 bases and V by 5 bases; bases with no gene match: 15. CDR3: CASSLRTVRDSNNSPLHF. CDR3 coding DNA: TGTGCCAGCAGCCTACGAACCGTGCGGGACAGCAATAATTCACCCCTCCACTTT.

The chain recombines TRBV7-2 with TRBJ2-5; TRBD2 aligns across 11 bases. CDR3 length: 15 amino acids. CDR1 and CDR2 from the germline V gene are SGHTA and FQGNSA. The junction had 4 bases not matched to a gene; V was cut back by 5 bases and J by 2 bases. CDR3 loop: CASSIRLAGQETQYF. The CDR3 bases are TGTGCCAGCAGCATCAGACTAGCGGGGCAAGAGACCCAGTACTTC.

CDR3 DNA sequence: TGTGCCAGCAGCTCGGACAGGGGAGGATATGGCTACACCTTC. Amino acids: CASSSDRGGYGYTF. The chain couples TRBV11-2 to TRBJ1-2; 9 bases are shared with TRBD1. Germline V gives CDR1 SGHAT, CDR2 FQNNGV. V lost 4 bases, J lost 5 bases, and 5 bases stayed unmatched. This CDR3 region has 14 residues.

The chain recombines TRBV6-5 with TRBJ2-3; no definite D call. The CDR3 is made up of 14 amino acids. Germline loops: CDR1 MNHEY, CDR2 SVGAGI. The V end was cut by 2 bases, the J end by 6 bases, with 12 bases between. CDR3 DNA: TGTGCCAGCAGTTACCAATTGGGAATCGATACGCAGTATTTT. It codes for CASSYQLGIDTQYF.

On this clone itself: The same CDR3 also results from other DNA sequences found in this sample. V and J are TRBV5-4 and TRBJ2-7; D gene unclear. V was clipped by 0 bases and J by 4 bases, with 5 bases between them. The CDR3 sequence is 12 residues long. The germline V gene encodes CDR1 SGHNT and CDR2 YYREEE (reference sequence). The CDR3 bases are TGTGCCAGCAGCTTGGGCAGATACGAGCAGTACTTC. Amino acid sequence: CASSLGRYEQYF.

In this sample, this clone turned up once. V and J are TRBV19 and TRBJ2-3; the match to TRBD2 covers 12 bases. CDR3 length: 18 residues. Germline lookup yields CDR1 LNHDA and CDR2 SQIVND (reference sequence). Trimming removed 2 bases from V and 0 bases from J; junction bases left unmatched: 6. CDR3: CASSIRLAGGTSTDTQYF. The CDR3 DNA reads TGTGCCAGTAGTATACGCCTAGCGGGGGGGACGAGCACAGATACGCAGTATTTT. The full variable domain, completed using reference TRBV19 and TRBJ2-3, is DGGITQSPKYLFRKEGQNVTLSCEQNLNHDAMYWYRQDPGQGLRLIYYSQIVNDFQKGDIAEGYSVSREKKESFPLTVTSAQKNPTAFYLCASSIRLAGGTSTDTQYFGPGTRLTVL.

This clone was seen a few times. The chain's CDR3 is CASSLDQGAGGYTF. In DNA, the CDR3 is TGTGCCAGCAGCTTAGACCAGGGGGCGGGTGGCTACACCTTC. This sequence joins TRBV7-8 and TRBJ1-2; 8 nucleotides agree with TRBD1. Unmatched junction bases numbered 5, after V lost 1 base and J lost 7 bases. There are 14 residues in the CDR3. The germline V gene has CDR1 SGHVS and CDR2 FQNEAQ.

V usage is TRBV13 and J usage is TRBJ2-2, with D tentatively TRBD1 or TRBD2 (5 bases each). Germline loops: CDR1 PRHDT, CDR2 FYEKMQ (reference sequence). The V end lost 5 bases, the J end lost 7 bases, and 11 bases lay between the germline ends. The CDR3 has 13 residues. The CDR3 DNA reads TGTGCCAGCAGCGAGCAGGGAGTCGGGGAGCTGTTTTTT. Its protein product is CASSEQGVGELFF. Looking up the rest from reference TRBV13 and TRBJ2-2 gives the full variable domain: AAGVIQSPRHLIKEKRETATLKCYPIPRHDTVYWYQQGPGQDPQFLISFYEKMQSDKGSIPDRFSAQQFSDYHSELNMSSLELGDSALYFCASSEQGVGELFFGEGSRLTVL.

The rearrangement uses TRBV10-1 and TRBJ2-7; no definite D call. Germline V CDR1 and CDR2: WNHNN, SYGVQD (reference sequence). There are 16 residues in the CDR3. V was pared by 2 bases and J by 0 bases, with 14 bases between. The CDR3 protein is CASSENPTHGSYEQYF. In nucleotides, the CDR3 is TGCGCCAGCAGTGAGAATCCTACACATGGCTCCTACGAGCAGTACTTC.

The chain employs TRBV12-3 or TRBV12-4 and TRBJ2-7, with D possibly matching TRBD2 (5 bases). V was trimmed by 3 bases and J by 3 bases, leaving 9 bases between them. There are 13 residues in the CDR3. The CDR3, as DNA: TGTGCCAGCAGTTTCGGGGATCACTACGAGCAGTACTTC. Its translation is CASSFGDHYEQYF.

This clone was recorded once. The V and J genes are TRBV19 and TRBJ1-5; D gene ambiguous. Trimming shortened V by 8 bases and J by 0 bases, and 14 bases separated the two germline ends. Germline V gives CDR1 LNHDA, CDR2 SQIVND (reference sequence). This CDR3 has 15 residues. CDR3 protein: CASRRLTASNQPQHF. CDR3 nucleotide sequence: TGTGCCAGTCGAAGACTTACAGCTAGCAATCAGCCCCAGCATTTT. The variable domain in full, completed from reference TRBV19 and TRBJ1-5, reads DGGITQSPKYLFRKEGQNVTLSCEQNLNHDAMYWYRQDPGQGLRLIYYSQIVNDFQKGDIAEGYSVSREKKESFPLTVTSAQKNPTAFYLCASRRLTASNQPQHFGDGTRLSIL.

V and J are TRBV7-2 and TRBJ1-1; D unclear. Germline V gives CDR1 SGHTA, CDR2 FQGNSA. Trimming stripped 5 bases from V and 6 bases from J, with 19 bases between. The CDR3 covers 15 residues. CDR3 nucleotide sequence: TGTGCCAGCAGCCTAACTAATTGGGGAGGGTCTGAAGCTTTCTTT. Protein: CASSLTNWGGSEAFF.

The CDR3 DNA follows: TGTGCCAGCTCACCAGCAGGGGCTGGAAACACCATATATTTT. Encoded protein: CASSPAGAGNTIYF. V is TRBV18 and J is TRBJ1-3; D is possibly TRBD1 (6 bases). Trimming left V 2 bases short and J 2 bases short, with 7 bases between. This CDR3 is built from 14 residues. CDR1 and CDR2 (germline): KGHSH, LQKENI. Full variable domain (remainder filled in from reference TRBV18 and TRBJ1-3): NAGVMQNPRHLVRRRGQEARLRCSPMKGHSHVYWYRQLPEEGLKFMVYLQKENIIDESGMPKERFSAEFPKEGPSILRIQQVVRGDSAAYFCASSPAGAGNTIYFGEGSWLTVV.

The chain has TRBV27 and TRBJ1-2, with D uncertain. The CDR3 totals 15 residues. Trimming removed 2 bases from V and 0 bases from J, with 10 bases in between. In germline, CDR1 is MNHEY, CDR2 SMNVEV (reference sequence). In nucleotides, the CDR3 is TGTGCCAGCAGTTTAATTGGCGTCCCTAACTATGGCTACACCTTC. Translating it yields CASSLIGVPNYGYTF.

The chain combines TRBV6-6 with TRBJ2-3; 13 nucleotides agree with TRBD2. Germline CDR1 and CDR2: MNHNY and SVGAGI (reference sequence). J lost 6 bases, V lost 5 bases, and 8 bases had no gene match. The length of the CDR3 is 16 residues. In DNA form, the CDR3 reads TGTGCCAGCAGTACCGGACTAGCGGGGGCCCGGGATACGCAGTATTTT. Amino acids: CASSTGLAGARDTQYF.

This clone was observed once. J is TRBJ2-7 and V is TRBV11-3, with TRBD2 matching over 10 bases. The junction had 7 bases not matched to a gene; V was cut back by 5 bases and J by 3 bases. CDR3 size: 15 residues. CDR1 is SGHNT, CDR2 YENEEA, per germline. The CDR3 DNA follows: TGTGCCAGCAGCCTAGCGGGAGAGACCGGCTACGAGCAGTACTTC. Translating gives CASSLAGETGYEQYF.

This chain connects TRBV30 to TRBJ1-1; TRBD1 is a possible D gene (6 bases). Trimming cost V 0 bases and J 5 bases, with 16 bases left between them. The CDR3 is 15 residues long. Germline lookup yields CDR1 GTSNPN and CDR2 SVGIG (reference sequence). The DNA of the CDR3 is TGTGCCTGGAGTGTGTTGGCGGGGGGCTCTACTGAAGCTTTCTTT. This sequence encodes CAWSVLAGGSTEAFF.

This chain connects TRBV27 to TRBJ2-3, with 7 bases lining up with TRBD2. The CDR3 loop spans 12 amino acids. J gave up 8 bases and V 1 base, and 0 bases lay outside the gene matches. CDR1 MNHEY and CDR2 SMNVEV come from the germline V gene (reference sequence). In DNA, the CDR3 is TGTGCCAGCAGTTTATGGGGGGGTACGCAGTATTTT. Encoded protein: CASSLWGGTQYF.

The chain is built from TRBV2 and TRBJ2-5; D is ambiguous. V shed 7 bases and J shed 7 bases, with 16 bases lying between them. This CDR3 is built from 13 residues. The V gene's germline CDR1 is SNHLY and CDR2 FYNNEI. This CDR3 reads CASKASSYGTQYF. CDR3 nucleotides: TGTGCCAGCAAGGCCAGTTCGTATGGGACCCAGTACTTC.

This clone was detected only once. The J gene is TRBJ2-5, the V gene TRBV9; 7 nucleotides agree with TRBD2. The V gene end was trimmed by 1 base and the J gene end by 5 bases; junction bases not matched to a gene: 11. The CDR3 contains 16 residues. CDR1 and CDR2 from the germline V gene are SGDLS and YYNGEE. The CDR3 spells CASSVYVGGGPETQYF. The CDR3 region has the DNA TGTGCCAGCAGCGTATACGTCGGGGGAGGGCCGGAGACCCAGTACTTC.

The gene calls are TRBV28 and TRBJ1-3; D remains ambiguous. Germline CDR1 and CDR2: MDHEN and SYDVKM. Trimming removed 4 bases from V and 4 bases from J, with 11 bases in between. The CDR3 runs to 14 residues. This chain's CDR3 is CASSSPSWGNTIYF. The CDR3 coding sequence is TGTGCCAGCAGTTCTCCATCGTGGGGAAACACCATATATTTT.

The rearrangement uses TRBV11-1 and TRBJ2-5; D is ambiguous. Germline CDR1 and CDR2: SGHAT and FQDESV (reference sequence). V gave up 5 bases and J gave up 1 base, with 8 bases separating them. CDR3 size: 13 residues. CDR3 region: CASSRQIQETQYF. CDR3 nucleotides: TGTGCCAGCAGCCGACAAATCCAAGAGACCCAGTACTTC.

The chain is built from TRBV18 and TRBJ1-2; 8 positions match TRBD1. The germline V gene encodes CDR1 KGHSH and CDR2 LQKENI. Trimming removed 3 bases from V and 8 bases from J; junction bases left unmatched: 2. The CDR3 length is 12 residues. DNA of the CDR3: TGTGCCAGCTCACCGGACAGGGACGGCTACACCTTC. Residues: CASSPDRDGYTF.

The rearrangement joins TRBV5-1 to TRBJ2-5; D unclear. The V gene's germline CDR1 is SGHRS and CDR2 YFSETQ. V shed 0 bases and J shed 2 bases, with 5 bases lying between them. This CDR3 spans 13 amino acids. Here the CDR3 reads CASSLGVQETQYF. Here the CDR3 DNA reads TGCGCCAGCAGCTTGGGGGTTCAAGAGACCCAGTACTTC.

This clone was counted between two and nine times. The chain recombines TRBV5-1 with TRBJ1-1; D is uncertain. Germline loops: CDR1 SGHRS, CDR2 YFSETQ. V lost 2 bases and J lost 1, with 6 bases in between. The CDR3 is 13 amino acids. CDR3 sequence: CASSFETNTEAFF. The CDR3 DNA reads as TGCGCCAGCAGCTTCGAGACGAACACTGAAGCTTTCTTT. Full variable domain (rest looked up from reference TRBV5-1 and TRBJ1-1): KAGVTQTPRYLIKTRGQQVTLSCSPISGHRSVSWYQQTPGQGLQFLFEYFSETQRNKGNFPGRFSGRQFSNSRSEMNVSTLELGDSALYLCASSFETNTEAFFGQGTRLTVV.

The V call is TRBV7-3, the J call TRBJ2-7; 7 nucleotides agree with TRBD1. This CDR3 region has 14 residues. Germline CDR1 is SGHTA and CDR2 is FQGTGA. V lost 4 bases to trimming and J lost 2 bases; unmatched junction nucleotides: 5. CDR3: CASSSQGRPYEQYF. In DNA form, the CDR3 reads TGTGCCAGCAGCTCACAGGGGAGACCCTACGAGCAGTACTTC.

The J gene is TRBJ1-1, the V gene TRBV19; D may be TRBD1 (5 bases). The germline CDR1 and CDR2 sequences are LNHDA and SQIVND (reference sequence). CDR3 length equals 12 residues. V was clipped by 5 bases and J by 11 bases, with 15 bases between them. The CDR3 here is CASSPPDGAAFF. Here the CDR3 DNA reads TGTGCCAGTAGTCCACCGGACGGGGCCGCTTTCTTT.

This clone turned up a few times. The V call is TRBV11-1, the J call TRBJ1-1; D is uncertain. CDR1 SGHAT and CDR2 FQDESV come from the germline V gene (reference sequence). The CDR3 extends over 15 amino acids. The V gene lost 5 bases and the J gene lost 3 bases, with 16 bases spanning the gap. In DNA, the CDR3 is TGTGCCAGCAGCCTCGGGGTGGGGTTGTACACTGAAGCTTTCTTT. Translating it yields CASSLGVGLYTEAFF.

J is TRBJ1-2 and V is TRBV28; a weak D match, TRBD1 (5 bases). V dropped 7 bases and J dropped 4 bases, with 19 bases sitting between them. There are 15 residues in the CDR3. The V gene's germline CDR1 is MDHEN and CDR2 SYDVKM. CDR3 in amino acids: CASTPGSGPRYGYTF. For the CDR3, the DNA is TGTGCCAGCACCCCAGGGTCAGGGCCCCGCTATGGCTACACCTTC.